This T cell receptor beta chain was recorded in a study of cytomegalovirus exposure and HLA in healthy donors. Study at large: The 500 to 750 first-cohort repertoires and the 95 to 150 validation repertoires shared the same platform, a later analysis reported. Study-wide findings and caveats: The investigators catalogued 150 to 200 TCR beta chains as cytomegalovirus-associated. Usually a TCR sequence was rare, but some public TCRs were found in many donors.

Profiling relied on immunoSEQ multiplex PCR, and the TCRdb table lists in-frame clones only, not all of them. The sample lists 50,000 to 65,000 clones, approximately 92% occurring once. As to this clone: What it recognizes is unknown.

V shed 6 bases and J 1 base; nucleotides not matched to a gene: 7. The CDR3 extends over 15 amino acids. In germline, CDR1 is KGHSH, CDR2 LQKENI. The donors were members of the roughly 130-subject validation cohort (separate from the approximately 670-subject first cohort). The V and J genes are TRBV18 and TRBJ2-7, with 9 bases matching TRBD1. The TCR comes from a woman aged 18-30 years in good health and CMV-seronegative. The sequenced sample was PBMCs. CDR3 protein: CASSVGQGESYEQYF. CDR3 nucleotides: TGTGCCAGCTCCGTGGGACAGGGAGAGTCCTACGAGCAGTACTTC.